The subject of this entry is one T cell receptor (beta chain). Its antigen is not identified. The sample belongs to a study of graft-versus-host responses after intestinal transplantation. Study-wide results and caveats: Patients with graft-donor T cell macrochimerism had high graft-versus-host to host-versus-graft clonal ratios in allografts.

J gave up 4 bases and V 5 bases, and 11 bases lay outside the gene matches. The CDR3 is 17 amino acids. Germline-derived CDR1 and CDR2 are SGHAT and FQNNGV. This table comes from immunoSEQ multiplex PCR, and its TCRdb copy is limited to in-frame clones, with some not included. The sample has fewer than 95,000 clones; about 93% are singletons. The clonotype originates from a human donor who received an intestinal transplant. The sequenced sample was unstimulated CD8+ T cells sorted from spleen or lymph node cells, obtained before intestinal transplant. J is TRBJ2-6 and V is TRBV11-2, with 7 nucleotides matching TRBD1. This CDR3 reads CASSAILDRWGANVLTF. The CDR3, as DNA: TGTGCCAGCAGCGCAATCCTGGACAGGTGGGGGGCCAACGTCCTGACTTTC.